Below, 8 T cell receptor beta chains from the same sample are listed, as sequenced in a study of cytomegalovirus exposure and HLA in healthy donors. Amplification used 60 Vbeta primers and 13 Jbeta primers. TCRdb keeps only in-frame clones here, not all; method: immunoSEQ multiplex PCR. The sample yields fewer than 150,000 clones, around 74% seen once. The sequenced material came from PBMCs. Receptors were obtained from a man in his sixties in good health and CMV-seropositive.

The chain has TRBV4-1 and TRBJ2-5, with 13 bases aligning to TRBD2. Germline values: CDR1 MGHRA, CDR2 YSYEKL. The V and J ends lost 4 bases and 5 bases, in that order; junction bases with no gene match: 7. The CDR3 is 16 amino acids. The chain's CDR3 is CASSLGTSGNGETQYF. In DNA form, the CDR3 reads TGCGCCAGCAGCCTAGGGACTAGCGGGAACGGGGAGACCCAGTACTTC.

The chain carries TRBV7-9 and TRBJ2-7, with 9 positions matching TRBD2. The germline CDR1 and CDR2 sequences are SEHNR and FQNEAQ (reference sequence). This CDR3 contains 14 residues. Trimming cost V 0 bases and J 6 bases; bases outside gene matches: 3. CDR3 nucleotides: TGTGCCAGCAGCTTAGCGGGACTAGCCCCCGAGCAGTACTTC. Its translation: CASSLAGLAPEQYF.

A note on this clone: The same CDR3 also results from other DNA sequences found in this sample. The J gene is TRBJ2-1, the V gene TRBV29-1, with a weak D call TRBD1 (6 bases). The ends were cut back, 4 bases at V and 6 bases at J, with 10 bases in the middle. This CDR3 is built from 12 residues. CDR1 is SQVTM and CDR2 is ANQGSEA in the germline V gene. In DNA form, the CDR3 reads TGCAGCGTTGGGGGACACAGCAATGAGCAGTTCTTC. It translates to CSVGGHSNEQFF.

The CDR3 nucleotides read TGTGCCAGCAGCCCCGGCCCCTCGGACAGCCAGTACTTC. It is translated as CASSPGPSDSQYF. The chain carries TRBV11-2 and TRBJ2-5; tentative D call: TRBD1 (6 bases). Trimming pared 5 bases from V and 10 bases from J, leaving 17 bases between. This CDR3 spans 13 amino acids. Germline CDR1 is SGHAT and CDR2 is FQNNGV.

The CDR3 sequence: CASSATSPQETQYF. In DNA form, the CDR3 reads TGTGCCAGCAGTGCGACTAGCCCTCAAGAGACCCAGTACTTC. The rearrangement uses TRBV2 and TRBJ2-5; 7 bases align to TRBD2. From germline, CDR1 is SNHLY and CDR2 FYNNEI. The length of the CDR3 is 14 residues. V lost 4 bases to trimming and J lost 2 bases; unmatched junction nucleotides: 4.

V gene TRBV4-1 combines with J gene TRBJ2-3; 10 bases line up with TRBD1. Germline V gives CDR1 MGHRA, CDR2 YSYEKL. Trimming removed 4 bases from V and 5 bases from J; junction bases left unmatched: 6. The length of the CDR3 is 15 residues. As DNA, the CDR3 is TGCGCCAGCAGCCCAGACAGGGGGCGCGGAGATACGCAGTATTTT. It specifies CASSPDRGRGDTQYF.

The chain has TRBV29-1 and TRBJ2-7; tentatively, D is TRBD1 (5 bases). The germline gives CDR1 SQVTM, CDR2 ANQGSEA. V gave up 0 bases and J gave up 3 bases, with 15 bases separating them. The CDR3 loop spans 15 amino acids. The CDR3 protein is CSVEDRQGPFYEQYF. CDR3 in DNA: TGCAGCGTTGAAGATCGGCAGGGCCCCTTCTACGAGCAGTACTTC.

The chain carries TRBV2 and TRBJ1-4, with D uncertain. V lost 8 bases, J lost 3 bases, and 10 bases lay in between. Germline CDR1 SNHLY, CDR2 FYNNEI. The CDR3 consists of 13 residues. The CDR3 spells CASHRRANEKLFF. CDR3 coding DNA: TGTGCCAGCCATCGGCGGGCTAATGAAAAACTGTTTTTT. Complete variable domain (other parts from reference TRBV2 and TRBJ1-4): EPEVTQTPSHQVTQMGQEVILRCVPISNHLYFYWYRQILGQKVEFLVSFYNNEISEKSEIFDDQFSVERPDGSNFTLKIRSTKLEDSAMYFCASHRRANEKLFFGSGTQLSVL.